What follows are 25 T cell receptor beta chains derived from one specimen sequenced in a study of cytomegalovirus exposure and HLA in healthy donors. The primer mix had 60 Vbeta and 13 Jbeta primers. Sequencing used immunoSEQ multiplex PCR; TCRdb keeps in-frame clones, though not all of them. Of about 94,000 clones listed, around 84% are singletons. The sequenced sample consisted of PBMCs. These receptors were obtained from a human donor in good health.

This clone showed up just a few times. An end of the junction does not agree with germline; a read error may underlie this. The rearrangement uses TRBV6-4 and TRBJ2-2; tentatively, D is TRBD1 (5 bases). CDR1 and CDR2 from the germline V gene are MRHNA and SNTAGT. CDR3 size: 12 residues. The DNA of the CDR3 is TGTGCCAGCAGGCCCCCCCCCAGGGATCTGTTTTTT. It encodes CASRPPPRDLFF.

CDR3 sequence (DNA): TGTGCCAGCAGCAGTGACGCGACTAGCGGCTACAATGAGCAGTTCTTC. Its protein product is CASSSDATSGYNEQFF. The V gene is TRBV4-2, the J gene TRBJ2-1; the match to TRBD2 covers 9 bases. The germline V gene encodes CDR1 LGHNA and CDR2 YNFKEQ. The J segment lost 3 bases and the V segment lost 5 bases, leaving 8 bases of the junction unmatched. The CDR3 is 16 amino acids.

This clone appeared once. V is TRBV7-2 and J is TRBJ1-2; 8 bases agree with TRBD1. This CDR3 is 13 amino acids long. Germline CDR1 is SGHTA and CDR2 is FQGNSA. J lost 8 bases, V lost 3 bases, and 5 bases had no gene match. CDR3 region: CASSFDDRGGYTF. DNA of the CDR3: TGTGCCAGCAGCTTCGACGACAGGGGAGGCTACACCTTC.

This clone came up once. The V call is TRBV6-5, the J call TRBJ1-1; TRBD1 matches at 7 bases. Germline V gene data show CDR1 as MNHEY and CDR2 as SVGAGI. Trimming took 7 bases from V and 5 from J; bases not matched to a gene: 10. This CDR3 has 14 amino acids. The chain's CDR3 is CASTTVPGGTEAFF. CDR3 DNA: TGTGCCAGCACCACAGTCCCAGGGGGGACTGAAGCTTTCTTT.

The chain links TRBV7-2 to TRBJ2-7; 8 nucleotides align to TRBD2. Germline CDR1 reads SGHTA; CDR2 reads FQGNSA. V dropped 3 bases and J dropped 3; count of bases not matched to a gene: 4. The CDR3 spans 14 residues. CDR3 in DNA: TGTGCCAGCAGCTTCGGGGCGGGAGGCTACGAGCAGTACTTC. Its translation is CASSFGAGGYEQYF.

The gene calls are TRBV14 and TRBJ2-5; 9 positions match TRBD1. CDR1 and CDR2 from the germline V gene are SGHDN and FVKESK. Losses at the gene ends were 1 base for V and 8 bases for J; bases not matched to a gene: 11. The CDR3 is 16 residues long. The CDR3 is CASSQANIPGQGTQYF. In DNA, the CDR3 is TGTGCCAGCAGCCAAGCGAATATCCCGGGACAGGGAACCCAGTACTTC.

This clone was detected once. This rearrangement joins TRBV5-1 to TRBJ2-5, with 9 bases matching TRBD2. The CDR3 contains 16 residues. V lost 1 base and J lost 5; bases outside the gene matches: 9. Germline loops: CDR1 SGHRS, CDR2 YFSETQ. Here the CDR3 reads CASSLRSREGLETQYF. The CDR3, as DNA: TGCGCCAGCAGCTTGCGGTCGCGGGAGGGCCTGGAGACCCAGTACTTC.

The chain combines TRBV19 with TRBJ2-7; no clear D. CDR1 is LNHDA and CDR2 is SQIVND in the germline V gene (reference sequence). Trimming took off 5 bases at V and 3 bases at J, with 11 bases between the two ends. The CDR3 has 13 amino acids. The DNA of the CDR3 is TGTGCCAGTAGTCCGGGTGCTGGCTACGAGCAGTACTTC. Translation gives CASSPGAGYEQYF.

The chain links TRBV29-1 to TRBJ2-4; 8 positions match TRBD2. Germline V gene sequence: CDR1 SQVTM, CDR2 ANQGSEA. This CDR3 has 13 amino acids. Trimming removed 7 bases from V and 9 bases from J; junction bases left unmatched: 11. The CDR3 coding sequence is TGCAGCGCGACAAGGGCGGGGGGCGGCATTCAGTACTTC. Translated, it gives CSATRAGGGIQYF.

This clone was counted once. Written as DNA, the CDR3 is TGTGCCAGTAGTAAACCTCGTGGGGGAGGAGACTATGGCTACACCTTC. Translation: CASSKPRGGGDYGYTF. The chain uses TRBV19 and TRBJ1-2; TRBD1 might be the D (5 bases). CDR1 is LNHDA and CDR2 is SQIVND in the germline V gene (reference sequence). CDR3 length equals 16 residues. V was pared by 4 bases and J by 3 bases, with 18 bases between.

V gene TRBV7-9 combines with J gene TRBJ2-5; TRBD2 matches 7 bases. After removal of 7 bases from V and 5 bases from J, the junction contained 7 bases not matched to a gene. CDR3 length equals 13 residues. Germline V gene data show CDR1 as SEHNR and CDR2 as FQNEAQ (reference sequence). The CDR3 sequence: CASIRSGKETQYF. For the CDR3, the DNA is TGTGCCAGCATCCGGAGCGGGAAGGAGACCCAGTACTTC.

The chain joins TRBV18 to TRBJ2-7; 8 bases are shared with TRBD1. The V segment lost 6 bases and the J segment 6 bases; nucleotides outside the gene matches: 10. The CDR3 length is 14 residues. Germline assignment: CDR1 KGHSH and CDR2 LQKENI. The CDR3 nucleotides are TGTGCCAGCTCCCCGGACAGGGCTGGGGGCGAGCAGTACTTC. Encoded protein: CASSPDRAGGEQYF. The variable domain in full, with the rest retrieved from reference TRBV18 and TRBJ2-7, is NAGVMQNPRHLVRRRGQEARLRCSPMKGHSHVYWYRQLPEEGLKFMVYLQKENIIDESGMPKERFSAEFPKEGPSILRIQQVVRGDSAAYFCASSPDRAGGEQYFGPGTRLTVT.

The chain carries TRBV6-6 and TRBJ2-1; tentatively, D is TRBD1 (6 bases). This CDR3 comprises 13 residues. V was cut by 2 bases and J by 13 bases, with 15 bases left in between. Germline CDR1 is MNHNY and CDR2 is SVGAGI (reference sequence). The CDR3: CASSYPTGNLQFF. The CDR3 DNA follows: TGTGCCAGCAGTTACCCTACAGGGAATCTCCAGTTCTTC.

This clone was seen once. The rearrangement joins TRBV28 to TRBJ1-4, with D possibly matching TRBD1 (6 bases). From germline, CDR1 is MDHEN and CDR2 SYDVKM. Between the trimmed V and J ends, which lost 7 bases and 8 bases, there was a span of 14 bases. This CDR3 has 13 residues. The CDR3 loop reads CASKGGGGEKLFF. The CDR3 DNA is TGTGCCAGCAAGGGGGGAGGGGGAGAAAAACTGTTTTTT.

This rearrangement joins TRBV7-2 to TRBJ2-2, with a weak D call TRBD1 (6 bases). V was shortened by 5 bases and J by 7 bases, with 14 bases between the two germline ends. The CDR3 runs to 14 residues. CDR1 and CDR2 (germline): SGHTA, FQGNSA. This CDR3 is CASSLGTHGGELFF. The CDR3 DNA reads as TGTGCCAGCAGCCTCGGGACACATGGCGGGGAGCTGTTTTTT.

As regards this clone: This same CDR3 is encoded by further DNA sequences in the sample. This chain connects TRBV18 to TRBJ2-1, with D maybe TRBD2 (5 bases). CDR1 KGHSH and CDR2 LQKENI come from the germline V gene. V shed 2 bases and J shed 4 bases, with 12 bases lying between them. CDR3 size: 15 residues. The CDR3 DNA follows: TGTGCCAGCTCACCAGACGGGGTAAATTACAATGAGCAGTTCTTC. It translates to CASSPDGVNYNEQFF.

This chain uses TRBV5-1 with TRBJ2-5; D perhaps matches TRBD1 (6 bases). V lost 4 bases to trimming and J lost 6 bases, with 10 bases between them. The CDR3 runs to 12 residues. Germline CDR1 SGHRS, CDR2 YFSETQ. The CDR3 DNA follows: TGCGCCAGCAGCAGAGACAGGCAGACCCAGTACTTC. This translates into CASSRDRQTQYF.

This sequence joins TRBV7-3 and TRBJ2-1; 11 bases are a match to TRBD2. This CDR3 has 15 amino acids. In germline, CDR1 is SGHTA, CDR2 FQGTGA. With V trimmed by 6 bases and J by 0 bases, 1 base remained unmatched. The DNA for the CDR3 is TGTGCCAGCAGGACTAGCGGGGACTCCTACAATGAGCAGTTCTTC. It encodes CASRTSGDSYNEQFF.

The table lists this clone with a count of one. The gene calls are TRBV27 and TRBJ1-5; 7 bases agree with TRBD1. Germline V CDR1 and CDR2: MNHEY, SMNVEV (reference sequence). Losses at the gene ends were 8 bases for V and 1 base for J; bases not matched to a gene: 8. There are 15 residues in the CDR3. CDR3 sequence reads: CASRQGFVSNQPQHF. CDR3 nucleotides: TGTGCCAGCCGACAGGGTTTTGTGAGCAATCAGCCCCAGCATTTT.

V gene TRBV11-2 combines with J gene TRBJ2-5, with 9 bases lining up with TRBD2. Trimming took 3 bases from V and 2 from J; bases not matched to a gene: 1. Germline V gives CDR1 SGHAT, CDR2 FQNNGV. The CDR3 has 14 amino acids. The CDR3 is CASSLTSGQETQYF. The CDR3 DNA follows: TGTGCCAGCAGCTTGACTAGCGGACAAGAGACCCAGTACTTC.

The CDR3 DNA reads TGTGCCAGCAGCCCATCATCTGGGACGGGGACAGGGGGCGGACGATCACCCCTCCACTTT. Translation: CASSPSSGTGTGGGRSPLHF. This sequence joins TRBV16 and TRBJ1-6; 12 bases fit TRBD1. CDR3 length: 20 residues. Trimming took 4 bases from V and 10 from J; bases not matched to a gene: 20. Germline CDR1 reads KGHSY; CDR2 reads FQNENV.

This clone was seen only once. The genes are TRBV28 and TRBJ1-1; possibly TRBD1 for D (5 bases). Germline CDR1 reads MDHEN; CDR2 reads SYDVKM. V shed 6 bases and J shed 1 base, with 21 bases lying between them. The CDR3 covers 17 residues. The CDR3 loop reads CASSRQLRVWRNTEAFF. The CDR3 DNA is TGTGCCAGCAGCCGACAGTTAAGGGTGTGGCGGAACACTGAAGCTTTCTTT.

This clone was seen once. The chain is built from TRBV19 and TRBJ2-7; 7 bases line up with TRBD2. Germline loops: CDR1 LNHDA, CDR2 SQIVND (reference sequence). The CDR3 is 14 amino acids. V shed 10 bases and J 5 bases; nucleotides not matched to a gene: 14. The CDR3, as DNA: TGTGCCACCGCTAAAACTGGGAGGGGACACGAGCAGTACTTC. Its translation is CATAKTGRGHEQYF.

The chain recombines TRBV7-9 with TRBJ1-4; the match to TRBD1 covers 7 bases. The CDR3 has 15 residues. Germline V lookup: CDR1 SEHNR, CDR2 FQNEAQ (reference sequence). The ends lost 1 base at V and 5 bases at J; junction bases unmatched: 4. CDR3 bases: TGTGCCAGCAGCTTAGGTGGGACAGTGAATGAAAAACTGTTTTTT. Translation: CASSLGGTVNEKLFF. Drawing the rest from reference TRBV7-9 and TRBJ1-4, the complete variable domain is DTGVSQNPRHKITKRGQNVTFRCDPISEHNRLYWYRQTLGQGPEFLTYFQNEAQLEKSRLLSDRFSAERPKGSFSTLEIQRTEQGDSAMYLCASSLGGTVNEKLFFGSGTQLSVL.

The chain joins TRBV23-1 to TRBJ2-5; D might be TRBD2 (6 bases). TRBV23-1 is given ORF status, its function remaining uncertain. This CDR3 contains 15 residues. The V and J ends lost 5 bases and 2 bases respectively, with 15 bases between them. The CDR3 DNA reads TGCGCCAGCAGTAGGAGGGTAGGGGTACAAGAGACCCAGTACTTC. Residues: CASSRRVGVQETQYF.